This T cell receptor beta chain is from a study of T cells in Graves' hyperthyroidism and ophthalmopathy (dated by TCRdb to the late 2010s). For the study in its entirety: Peripheral blood samples were taken at the time of initial diagnosis, prior to any treatment. To identify distinguishing TCR V-J signatures, a discovery cohort of 90 to 100 patients was used, comprising 43 with Graves' ophthalmopathy and 55 to 65 with stable Graves' hyperthyroidism. Prospective prediction of ophthalmopathy was tested in an independent validation cohort consisting of under 20 hyperthyroidism patients and 15 or so patients who later progressed to ophthalmopathy. The 75 to 100 discovery patients were divided at random into training and test sets in a 7:3 ratio. The study also compared thyroid tissue and blood T-cell repertoires from more than 5 Graves' hyperthyroidism patients. After sampling, hyperthyroidism patients received methimazole starting at 30 mg daily, and ophthalmopathy patients received high-dose intravenous methylprednisolone. The paper describes TCR Vbeta CDR3 sequencing of about 140 peripheral blood samples, made up of 43 ophthalmopathy patients, more than 70 hyperthyroidism patients and some 17 progressor patients. Points the paper makes about the study in general: A model built on a 13 V-J signature distinguished ophthalmopathy from stable hyperthyroidism, reaching 87.88% sensitivity and under 84% specificity in cross-validation and 80%/75% in testing. Sample size was not statistically predetermined, and investigators were not blinded to group allocation. Most expanded thyroid clonotypes (frequency above 0.001) were also detected in blood, a finding suggesting that blood repertoires may reflect thyroid immune responses. In validation, the model predicted progression to ophthalmopathy with about 71% sensitivity and approximately 74% specificity, a median of about 6.7 months before onset.

For this clonotype: Its antigen has not been determined. An end of the junction differs from the germline gene, which may be a read error.

Ophthalmopathy patients had moderately to severely active disease, with a Clinical Activity Score of 3 or more, a NOSPECS grade of 4 or more, and a disease duration of less than 3 months. Exclusion was applied to patients with uncontrolled infections, other autoimmune diseases, pregnancy or lactation. Diagnoses relied on clinical symptoms, serum thyroxine and TRAb, thyroid ultrasound and orbital computed tomography. PBMCs were separated from under 11 ml of fresh peripheral blood using Ficoll-Paque density gradient centrifugation. Total RNA was extracted using Trizol reagent, and RNA quality was assessed on an Agilent 2100 Bioanalyzer. Inclusive of the bounding cysteine and phenylalanine, the CDR3 is 11 residues long. Just the 33-base CDR3 DNA is kept, in frame starting at base 1. CDR1 SEHNR and CDR2 FQNEAQ are derived from the germline V gene (reference sequence). TCR beta CDR3 regions were amplified from RNA transcripts. The first round of RT-PCR for the TCR CDR3 was performed with the HTBI primer set and the Qiagen OneStep RT-PCR kit. Libraries were constructed in a second round of multiplex PCR, after which size selection and purification were carried out. The libraries were sequenced on an Illumina HiSeq2000 using paired-end 100 bp reads. From the authors' description of their analysis: Raw data were processed with SOAPnuke, discarding reads with adapters, uncalled bases, mean Phred below 15, or no exact constant-primer or identifier match. High-quality paired reads were merged with COPE v1.2.5, and unique nucleotide sequences were defined as clonotypes. MiTCR v1.1 was used to align clonotypes to the IMGT TRBV, TRBD and TRBJ reference segments. The analysis included only V-J combinations with a frequency above 0.0001, which together covered around 99% of the repertoires. A TCS score was defined as the ratio of F50 (clonal expansion) to E x V (chaos), with BLOSUM62-based TCRdist applied between CDR3 peptides within each V-J. Welch's t-statistics and random forest reduced 450 to 600 V-J features to about 13, which were used in a naive Bayes classifier (R e1071). TCRdb's own reprocessing of the public reads used fastp at Q25 and MiXCR and kept productive beta chains. One record per CDR3 amino acid sequence lists the most common genes and DNA. The V and J calls shown here were made by TCRdb, not taken from the authors' results. The sample table lists a few hundred thousand distinct CDR3 sequences, approximately 15% of them with a count of one. The top ten clones comprise around 58% of the sample.

The TCR comes from a woman aged 55-70 years with Graves' ophthalmopathy. Sequences were obtained from blood. This receptor chain uses TRBV7-9 and TRBJ2-5; the D gene lacks a confident call. The DNA reads as follows: TGTGCCAGCAGCCCGTCCGGACCTTGGGACTTC. The translation is CASSPSGPWDF.